The next 18 T cell receptor beta chains were all read from a single sample in a study of T cells in localized non-small cell lung cancer. Profiling relied on immunoSEQ multiplex PCR, and the TCRdb table lists in-frame clones only, not all of them. Altogether tens of thousands of clones are present, 78% being singletons, with the ten largest covering 36%. The specimen comprised peripheral blood, sampled before any cancer treatment. The receptors derive from a male donor aged 60 or over with stage II squamous cell lung carcinoma.

The genes are TRBV11-2 and TRBJ2-1; D is unresolved. The CDR3 spans 17 residues. The V gene's germline CDR1 is SGHAT and CDR2 FQNNGV. V lost 0 bases and J lost 0, with 12 bases in between. In DNA, the CDR3 is TGTGCCAGCAGCTTAGATCTGACTTCCAGCTCCTACAATGAGCAGTTCTTC. Its protein is CASSLDLTSSSYNEQFF.

The CDR3: CATLGQGQSTEAFF. The CDR3 DNA reads as TGTGCCACCCTGGGACAGGGGCAGAGCACTGAAGCTTTCTTT. The J gene is TRBJ1-1, the V gene TRBV25-1, with TRBD1 matching over 10 bases. Germline-derived CDR1 and CDR2 are MGHDK and SYGVNS. This CDR3 comprises 14 residues. The V segment lost 10 bases and the J segment 4 bases; nucleotides outside the gene matches: 9. The full variable domain, rest sourced from reference TRBV25-1 and TRBJ1-1, is EADIYQTPRYLVIGTGKKITLECSQTMGHDKMYWYQQDPGMELHLIHYSYGVNSTEKGDLSSESTVSRIRTEHFPLTLESARPSHTSQYLCATLGQGQSTEAFFGQGTRLTVV.

This chain links TRBV6-1 with TRBJ1-2, with 9 positions matching TRBD1. Trimming cost V 6 bases and J 5 bases; bases outside gene matches: 10. CDR3 length: 15 amino acids. CDR1 is MNHNS and CDR2 is SASEGT in the germline V gene. The CDR3: CASRSTGGAGYGYTF. As DNA, the CDR3 is TGTGCCAGCAGGTCTACAGGGGGCGCGGGGTATGGCTACACCTTC.

The chain links TRBV18 to TRBJ1-1; 9 bases are a match to TRBD1. Looked up from germline, CDR1 is KGHSH and CDR2 is LQKENI. V gave up 6 bases and J gave up 6 bases; unmatched junction bases: 8. This CDR3 spans 14 amino acids. The chain's CDR3 is CASSPERTGAEAFF. CDR3 coding DNA: TGTGCCAGCTCCCCAGAGCGGACAGGGGCTGAAGCTTTCTTT.

The chain carries TRBV9 and TRBJ2-2; D is ambiguous. CDR1 SGDLS and CDR2 YYNGEE come from the germline V gene. V lost 1 base and J 2 bases, leaving 6 bases between the germline ends. The CDR3 has 14 residues. The CDR3 sequence: CASSVNANTGELFF. For the CDR3, the DNA is TGTGCCAGCAGCGTAAACGCTAACACCGGGGAGCTGTTTTTT.

The rearrangement links TRBV11-2 to TRBJ2-3, with 7 nucleotides matching TRBD2. Germline V gives CDR1 SGHAT, CDR2 FQNNGV. Losses at the gene ends were 1 base for V and 4 bases for J; bases not matched to a gene: 8. The CDR3 consists of 16 residues. CDR3 coding DNA: TGTGCCAGCAGCTTAGGGGGGGGTTGGAGCGCAGATACGCAGTATTTT. Its protein is CASSLGGGWSADTQYF.

This clone was seen more than once but under ten times. V gene TRBV5-1 combines with J gene TRBJ2-5, with 11 bases fitting TRBD2. The length of the CDR3 is 16 residues. The germline CDR1 and CDR2 sequences are SGHRS and YFSETQ. Trimming cost V 4 bases and J 4 bases; bases outside gene matches: 9. The CDR3 here is CASSRIAGGPGETQYF. As DNA, the CDR3 is TGCGCCAGCAGCAGGATAGCGGGAGGGCCAGGAGAGACCCAGTACTTC.

This sequence joins TRBV4-1 and TRBJ2-2; D is uncertain. CDR3 length: 14 amino acids. Trimming took off 0 bases at V and 6 bases at J, with 8 bases between the two ends. CDR1 and CDR2 (germline): MGHRA, YSYEKL. The CDR3 region is CASSQDRVSGELFF. The CDR3 region has the DNA TGCGCCAGCAGCCAAGATAGGGTGTCCGGGGAGCTGTTTTTT.

The chain links TRBV27 to TRBJ1-1; no reliable D call. Germline V gene lookup returns CDR1 MNHEY and CDR2 SMNVEV (reference sequence). This CDR3 has 15 residues. V lost 8 bases to trimming and J lost 2 bases, with 18 bases between them. CDR3 in amino acids: CASGLLSGPNTEAFF. CDR3 sequence (DNA): TGTGCCAGCGGCCTTTTATCCGGACCAAACACTGAAGCTTTCTTT.

The chain carries TRBV2 and TRBJ2-7; D gene uncertain. Trimming took off 4 bases at V and 5 bases at J, with 21 bases between the two ends. The CDR3 length is 16 residues. Germline CDR1 is SNHLY and CDR2 is FYNNEI. CDR3 DNA: TGTGCCAGCAGTGGAATTGGGGTCTACGCCGAAGACGAGCAGTACTTC. This codes for CASSGIGVYAEDEQYF.

The J gene is TRBJ2-5, the V gene TRBV29-1, with TRBD2 identical over 11 bases. The CDR3 loop spans 15 amino acids. The germline gives CDR1 SQVTM, CDR2 ANQGSEA. The trim removed 3 bases at V and 1 base at J, leaving 4 bases unmatched. In DNA form, the CDR3 reads TGCAGCGTTGACCGGCTAGCGGGGGGCCAAGAGACCCAGTACTTC. The encoded protein is CSVDRLAGGQETQYF.

This rearrangement joins TRBV5-5 to TRBJ2-1, with 8 bases matching TRBD2. The length of the CDR3 is 13 residues. Trimming at V came to 4 bases and at J to 10 bases, leaving 7 bases not matched to a gene. Germline V gives CDR1 SGHKS, CDR2 YYEKEE (reference sequence). This CDR3 is CASSMWTSNEQFF. In DNA, the CDR3 is TGTGCCAGCAGCATGTGGACTAGCAACGAGCAGTTCTTC. Looking up the rest from reference TRBV5-5 and TRBJ2-1 gives the full variable domain: DAGVTQSPTHLIKTRGQQVTLRCSPISGHKSVSWYQQVLGQGPQFIFQYYEKEERGRGNFPDRFSARQFPNYSSELNVNALLLGDSALYLCASSMWTSNEQFFGPGTRLTVL.

This chain joins TRBV19 and TRBJ2-1, with TRBD2 matching 11 bases. The ends lost 4 bases at V and 9 bases at J; junction bases unmatched: 5. In germline, CDR1 is LNHDA, CDR2 SQIVND (reference sequence). CDR3 length: 14 amino acids. Here the CDR3 reads CASSTLAGGTEQFF. The CDR3 nucleotides are TGTGCCAGTAGTACCCTAGCGGGAGGCACTGAGCAGTTCTTC.

The rearrangement uses TRBV18 and TRBJ2-3; 7 bases line up with TRBD2. Germline-derived CDR1 and CDR2 are KGHSH and LQKENI. V lost 4 bases, J lost 4 bases, and 11 bases stayed unmatched. The CDR3 is 16 amino acids. CDR3 nucleotide sequence: TGTGCCAGCTCACAGAGGGGCGGGAGAGCTGCAGATACGCAGTATTTT. Residues: CASSQRGGRAADTQYF.

This rearrangement joins TRBV9 to TRBJ2-2; D might be TRBD1 (5 bases). Germline-derived CDR1 and CDR2 are SGDLS and YYNGEE. The CDR3 has 13 residues. With 6 bases removed from V and 4 bases from J, the gap between germline ends came to 10 bases. CDR3 loop: CASTQGGTGELFF. CDR3 sequence (DNA): TGTGCCAGCACGCAGGGCGGCACCGGGGAGCTGTTTTTT.

The chain has TRBV10-3 and TRBJ1-1; no reliable D call. The CDR3 covers 12 residues. The germline V gene has CDR1 ENHRY and CDR2 SYGVKD. The V gene lost 0 bases and the J gene lost 9 bases, with 8 bases spanning the gap. CDR3 nucleotide sequence: TGTGCCATCAGTGAGTCCCAGGCGCAAGCTTTCTTT. Encoded protein: CAISESQAQAFF.

The chain uses TRBV19 and TRBJ2-1; D is unclear. The CDR3 spans 14 residues. The germline gives CDR1 LNHDA, CDR2 SQIVND (reference sequence). Trimming pared 5 bases from V and 3 bases from J, leaving 11 bases between. CDR3 sequence (DNA): TGTGCCAGTAGTGCCGGGTTGGGCTACAATGAGCAGTTCTTC. Its translation is CASSAGLGYNEQFF. The whole variable domain, filled in from reference TRBV19 and TRBJ2-1, reads DGGITQSPKYLFRKEGQNVTLSCEQNLNHDAMYWYRQDPGQGLRLIYYSQIVNDFQKGDIAEGYSVSREKKESFPLTVTSAQKNPTAFYLCASSAGLGYNEQFFGPGTRLTVL.

The chain recombines TRBV7-8 with TRBJ2-2; no definite D call. Germline CDR1 is SGHVS and CDR2 is FQNEAQ. With 5 bases removed from V and 6 bases from J, the gap between germline ends came to 19 bases. This CDR3 spans 16 amino acids. CDR3 loop: CASSPQTRNEAGELFF. The CDR3 region has the DNA TGTGCCAGCAGCCCACAAACCAGGAATGAGGCCGGGGAGCTGTTTTTT. Drawing the rest from reference TRBV7-8 and TRBJ2-2, the complete variable domain is GAGVSQSPRYKVAKRGQDVALRCDPISGHVSLFWYQQALGQGPEFLTYFQNEAQLDKSGLPSDRFFAERPEGSVSTLKIQRTQQEDSAVYLCASSPQTRNEAGELFFGEGSRLTVL.